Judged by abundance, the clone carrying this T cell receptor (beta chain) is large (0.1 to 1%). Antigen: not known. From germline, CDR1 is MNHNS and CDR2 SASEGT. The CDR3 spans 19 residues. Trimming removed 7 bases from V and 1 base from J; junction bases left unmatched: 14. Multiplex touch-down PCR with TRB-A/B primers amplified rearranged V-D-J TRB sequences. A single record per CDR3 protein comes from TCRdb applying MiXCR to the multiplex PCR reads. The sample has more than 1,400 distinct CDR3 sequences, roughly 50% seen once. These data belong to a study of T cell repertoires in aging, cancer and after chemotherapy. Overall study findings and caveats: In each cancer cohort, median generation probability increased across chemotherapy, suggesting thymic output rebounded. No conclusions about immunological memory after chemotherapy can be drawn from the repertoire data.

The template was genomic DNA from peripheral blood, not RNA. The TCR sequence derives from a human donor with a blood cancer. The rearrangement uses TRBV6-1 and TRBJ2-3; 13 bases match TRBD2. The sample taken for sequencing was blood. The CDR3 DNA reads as TGTGCCAGCACCGCCCACCTACTAGCGGGAGGGTCCGGCACAGATACGCAGTATTTT. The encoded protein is CASTAHLLAGGSGTDTQYF.